The next 14 T cell receptor beta chains were all read from a single sample in a study of resident and recirculating memory T cells in vitiligo. Profiling relied on immunoSEQ multiplex PCR, and the TCRdb table lists in-frame clones only, not all of them. The sample holds tens of thousands of clones, under 95% seen once. The specimen was blood. These receptors were taken from a male donor with vitiligo.

This clone showed up just once. This chain joins TRBV7-8 and TRBJ2-7; no reliable D call. The CDR3 has 12 amino acids. Germline CDR1 reads SGHVS; CDR2 reads FQNEAQ. The V end was cut by 5 bases, the J end by 3 bases, with 8 bases between. The CDR3 nucleotides read TGTGCCAGCAGCCCGCGGATCTACGAGCAGTACTTC. This sequence encodes CASSPRIYEQYF.

The chain joins TRBV13 to TRBJ2-3; D possibly corresponds to TRBD1 (6 bases). Looked up from germline, CDR1 is PRHDT and CDR2 is FYEKMQ (reference sequence). The CDR3 sequence is 15 residues long. V lost 7 bases to trimming and J lost 6 bases, with 20 bases between them. CDR3: CASIQRGTLEDTQYF. The CDR3 DNA is TGTGCCAGCATCCAAAGGGGGACGTTAGAGGATACGCAGTATTTT.

The chain is built from TRBV4-2 and TRBJ2-7; TRBD2 matches at 10 bases. The CDR3 extends over 15 amino acids. Trimming removed 0 bases from V and 4 bases from J; junction bases left unmatched: 3. Germline V gene sequence: CDR1 LGHNA, CDR2 YNFKEQ. CDR3 in DNA: TGTGCCAGCAGCCAAGAACTAGCGGGGACATACGAGCAGTACTTC. This translates into CASSQELAGTYEQYF.

This chain links TRBV4-2 with TRBJ1-4, with D possibly matching TRBD1 (5 bases). V lost 4 bases to trimming and J lost 8 bases, with 14 bases between them. Per germline, CDR1 LGHNA and CDR2 YNFKEQ. This CDR3 spans 14 amino acids. CDR3: CASSRVRDLEKLFF. CDR3 DNA: TGTGCCAGCAGCCGCGTCAGGGATCTAGAAAAACTGTTTTTT.

The chain has TRBV7-6 and TRBJ2-7; TRBD2 matches at 13 bases. The germline V gene encodes CDR1 SGHVS and CDR2 FNYEAQ. Germline trimming cut 4 bases from V and 5 bases from J; bases unmatched to any gene: 5. CDR3 length: 15 amino acids. CDR3 coding DNA: TGTGCCAGCAGCTCACTAGCGGGAGGGAGCCACGAGCAGTACTTC. Its translation is CASSSLAGGSHEQYF.

The chain links TRBV9 to TRBJ2-5; the match to TRBD2 covers 7 bases. CDR3 size: 15 residues. The germline gives CDR1 SGDLS, CDR2 YYNGEE. V lost 0 bases, J lost 4 bases, and 6 bases stayed unmatched. The CDR3 loop reads CASSVGAGARETQYF. The CDR3, as DNA: TGTGCCAGCAGCGTAGGGGCGGGAGCGCGAGAGACCCAGTACTTC.

The rearrangement uses TRBV7-6 and TRBJ2-1, with 9 positions matching TRBD2. Per germline, CDR1 SGHVS and CDR2 FNYEAQ. The CDR3 extends over 15 amino acids. V was clipped by 4 bases and J by 7 bases; unmatched bases: 8. The CDR3 DNA reads as TGTGCCAGCAGCTATAGACTAGCGGCTTGGAATGAGCAGTTCTTC. This encodes CASSYRLAAWNEQFF.

CDR3 in amino acids: CASSESTRAQGQPQHF. CDR3 DNA: TGCGCCAGCAGTGAGTCGACTCGGGCCCAGGGTCAGCCCCAGCATTTT. The genes are TRBV10-1 and TRBJ1-5; TRBD1 might be the D (5 bases). The CDR3 sequence is 16 residues long. With 0 bases removed from V and 6 bases from J, the gap between germline ends came to 15 bases. The V gene's germline CDR1 is WNHNN and CDR2 SYGVQD (reference sequence).

J is TRBJ1-2 and V is TRBV19; D possibly corresponds to TRBD1 (5 bases). In germline, CDR1 is LNHDA, CDR2 SQIVND (reference sequence). The CDR3 spans 15 residues. Trimming removed 4 bases at V and 8 bases at J, with 20 bases between. DNA for the CDR3: TGTGCCAGTAGTACTCAGTCGCGTGGGGGGAAGGGCTACACCTTC. Translating it yields CASSTQSRGGKGYTF.

The rearrangement joins TRBV27 to TRBJ2-7; 7 nucleotides line up with TRBD2. CDR3 size: 16 residues. V lost 8 bases and J lost 4; bases outside the gene matches: 17. Germline CDR1 reads MNHEY; CDR2 reads SMNVEV (reference sequence). In DNA, the CDR3 is TGTGCCAGCGGGGGGGACCGCCAAAACCCCTTTTACGAGCAGTACTTC. Its protein is CASGGDRQNPFYEQYF.

This clone has more than one count but fewer than ten. The rearrangement uses TRBV19 and TRBJ1-1; tentative D call: TRBD1 (6 bases). The CDR3 sequence is 12 residues long. The germline V gene encodes CDR1 LNHDA and CDR2 SQIVND (reference sequence). Trimming shortened V by 10 bases and J by 11 bases, and 20 bases separated the two germline ends. CDR3 bases: TGTGCCACCATATTCCCGGGGGGGCCCGCTTTCTTT. It codes for CATIFPGGPAFF.

This clone was observed a single time. J is TRBJ2-5 and V is TRBV10-2, with TRBD2 matching over 13 bases. The CDR3 length is 17 residues. J gave up 5 bases and V 0 bases, and 6 bases lay outside the gene matches. Germline CDR1 and CDR2: WSHSY and SAAADI. CDR3 sequence: CASSESPGLAGFETQYF. The CDR3 coding sequence is TGCGCCAGCAGTGAGTCACCGGGACTAGCGGGATTCGAGACCCAGTACTTC.

The chain couples TRBV11-2 to TRBJ2-7, with D possibly matching TRBD2 (7 bases). V was clipped by 6 bases and J by 9 bases, with 21 bases between them. The CDR3 totals 14 residues. CDR1 is SGHAT, CDR2 FQNNGV, per germline. CDR3 protein: CASREGGGRVWQYF. In DNA, the CDR3 is TGTGCCAGCAGGGAAGGGGGAGGGCGGGTATGGCAGTACTTC.

V usage is TRBV11-2 and J usage is TRBJ2-5; 7 bases align to TRBD1. J was trimmed by 4 bases and V by 1 base; bases with no gene match: 6. The germline V gene encodes CDR1 SGHAT and CDR2 FQNNGV. This CDR3 is 15 amino acids long. The CDR3 reads CASSLVGGLVETQYF. In DNA form, the CDR3 reads TGTGCCAGCAGCTTAGTAGGGGGCCTCGTAGAGACCCAGTACTTC. The complete variable domain, with remaining parts taken from reference TRBV11-2 and TRBJ2-5, reads EAGVAQSPRYKIIEKRQSVAFWCNPISGHATLYWYQQILGQGPKLLIQFQNNGVVDDSQLPKDRFSAERLKGVDSTLKIQPAKLEDSAVYLCASSLVGGLVETQYFGPGTRLLVL.